This T cell receptor (beta chain) was identified in a study of T cells expressing NK-cell markers. From germline, CDR1 is SNHLY and CDR2 FYNNEI. This CDR3 has 15 amino acids. It was by 5'RACE template switching with UMIs that TCR beta cDNA was made. TCRdb reprocessed the 5' RACE reads and reports one entry per CDR3 protein, with no DNA. The sample shows some 300,000 distinct CDR3 sequences, and approximately 0.39% sits with its ten largest clones. The sequence came from a young man in good health. The sequenced sample was blood T cells: a sorted CD56 or NKG2C T cell subset, CD4+ or CD8+ T cells, or bulk PBMC T cells (not recorded which). The rearrangement joins TRBV2 to TRBJ2-1. The CDR3 reads CASRKGSSSYNEQFF.